Listed below are T cell receptor beta chains from one sample, sequenced in a study of vaccination and CD4 T cells after COVID-19. One entry per CDR3 protein results from TCRdb running MiXCR on the PCR reads. The sample includes roughly 15,000 distinct CDR3 sequences, around half of them seen just once. Their antigens remain unidentified. The source was CD4+ T cells from blood, cultured in vitro, collected about 7 months after SARS-CoV-2 vaccination. All receptors derive from a human donor who had recovered from COVID-19. The CDR3 runs from the conserved cysteine through the conserved F or W. The D gene is left open where the match is weak. Clone size appears in some rows only: once, few, many, or a class for an expanded clone.

CDR3aa: CASSTGSGDTGELFF
v_gene: TRBV7-3
j_gene: TRBJ2-2
d_gene: NA
abundance: NA

CDR3aa: CASSLALRGDNEQFF
v_gene: TRBV7-7
j_gene: TRBJ2-1
d_gene: TRBD2
abundance: NA

CDR3aa: CSARDFAGRETQYF
v_gene: TRBV20-1
j_gene: TRBJ2-5
d_gene: NA
abundance: NA

CDR3aa: CASSLNPRGTDTQYF
v_gene: TRBV7-3
j_gene: TRBJ2-3
d_gene: NA
abundance: NA

CDR3aa: CASSLETGKNTGELFF
v_gene: TRBV7-8
j_gene: TRBJ2-2
d_gene: TRBD1
abundance: NA

CDR3aa: CASSLALGEVGEAFF
v_gene: TRBV7-2
j_gene: TRBJ1-1
d_gene: NA
abundance: few

CDR3aa: CASSEFSGRSPLHF
v_gene: TRBV2
j_gene: TRBJ1-6
d_gene: NA
abundance: NA

CDR3aa: CASSPWTSGYTDTQYF
v_gene: TRBV18
j_gene: TRBJ2-3
d_gene: TRBD2
abundance: NA

CDR3aa: CSASARRETQYF
v_gene: TRBV20-1
j_gene: TRBJ2-5
d_gene: NA
abundance: NA

CDR3aa: CASSLVSGGRTEAFF
v_gene: TRBV7-9
j_gene: TRBJ1-1
d_gene: TRBD1
abundance: NA

CDR3aa: CASSLSPGQGARNSPLHF
v_gene: TRBV27
j_gene: TRBJ1-6
d_gene: TRBD1
abundance: NA

CDR3aa: CSAPSWGYGYTF
v_gene: TRBV20-1
j_gene: TRBJ1-2
d_gene: NA
abundance: few

CDR3aa: CASRPDGFLSYTF
v_gene: TRBV6-1
j_gene: TRBJ1-2
d_gene: NA
abundance: NA

CDR3aa: CASSLTSGSREQYF
v_gene: TRBV11-2
j_gene: TRBJ2-7
d_gene: TRBD2
abundance: NA

CDR3aa: CSAKGGGETQYF
v_gene: TRBV20-1
j_gene: TRBJ2-5
d_gene: NA
abundance: NA

CDR3aa: CSAPGGNTDTQYF
v_gene: TRBV20-1
j_gene: TRBJ2-3
d_gene: NA
abundance: NA

CDR3aa: CASGGPGLRQYF
v_gene: TRBV27
j_gene: TRBJ2-3
d_gene: NA
abundance: NA

CDR3aa: CASSFGYNSPLHF
v_gene: TRBV27
j_gene: TRBJ1-6
d_gene: NA
abundance: NA

CDR3aa: CASSLGPSLGYGYTF
v_gene: TRBV11-3
j_gene: TRBJ1-2
d_gene: NA
abundance: NA

CDR3aa: CASSEEEGIYGYTF
v_gene: TRBV6-1
j_gene: TRBJ1-2
d_gene: NA
abundance: NA

CDR3aa: CASSFTSGINEQYF
v_gene: TRBV7-9
j_gene: TRBJ2-7
d_gene: TRBD2
abundance: NA

CDR3aa: CASSNGQGKSITEAFF
v_gene: TRBV5-4
j_gene: TRBJ1-1
d_gene: TRBD1
abundance: NA

CDR3aa: CASSLVDHQPQHF
v_gene: TRBV7-2
j_gene: TRBJ1-5
d_gene: NA
abundance: NA

CDR3aa: CSARDQGTLYNEQFF
v_gene: TRBV20-1
j_gene: TRBJ2-1
d_gene: NA
abundance: NA

CDR3aa: CASSEYRPYEQYF
v_gene: TRBV6-1
j_gene: TRBJ2-7
d_gene: NA
abundance: NA

CDR3aa: CSAPQSDSRGNIQYF
v_gene: TRBV20-1
j_gene: TRBJ2-4
d_gene: NA
abundance: NA

CDR3aa: CASSLAYQETQYF
v_gene: TRBV5-6
j_gene: TRBJ2-5
d_gene: NA
abundance: NA

CDR3aa: CASGGGHTDTQYF
v_gene: TRBV10-3
j_gene: TRBJ2-3
d_gene: TRBD2
abundance: NA

CDR3aa: CASSLYYSLAGLDTQYF
v_gene: TRBV7-9
j_gene: TRBJ2-3
d_gene: TRBD2
abundance: few

CDR3aa: CASSIDRGTGSYEQYF
v_gene: TRBV19
j_gene: TRBJ2-7
d_gene: TRBD1
abundance: few

CDR3aa: CSATDPGGGNTEAFF
v_gene: TRBV20-1
j_gene: TRBJ1-1
d_gene: NA
abundance: few

CDR3aa: CASSPPGRYEQYF
v_gene: TRBV6-1
j_gene: TRBJ2-7
d_gene: NA
abundance: NA

CDR3aa: CSARDSGRDNSPLHF
v_gene: TRBV20-1
j_gene: TRBJ1-6
d_gene: NA
abundance: NA

CDR3aa: CASRFREGEGYTF
v_gene: TRBV6-1
j_gene: TRBJ1-2
d_gene: NA
abundance: few

CDR3aa: CASSLGRDNEQFF
v_gene: TRBV11-3
j_gene: TRBJ2-1
d_gene: NA
abundance: NA

CDR3aa: CASSLVPSSYEQYF
v_gene: TRBV11-3
j_gene: TRBJ2-7
d_gene: NA
abundance: few

CDR3aa: CASREQVNTEAFF
v_gene: TRBV6-1
j_gene: TRBJ1-1
d_gene: NA
abundance: NA

CDR3aa: CASSLRRNSPLHF
v_gene: TRBV27
j_gene: TRBJ1-6
d_gene: NA
abundance: few

CDR3aa: CASSLSFREQYF
v_gene: TRBV6-1
j_gene: TRBJ2-7
d_gene: NA
abundance: NA

CDR3aa: CASSVGRRSYNSPLHF
v_gene: TRBV7-2
j_gene: TRBJ1-6
d_gene: NA
abundance: few

CDR3aa: CATSPWGILTDTQYF
v_gene: TRBV6-1
j_gene: TRBJ2-3
d_gene: NA
abundance: once

CDR3aa: CASSDRPGLPLHF
v_gene: TRBV6-4
j_gene: TRBJ1-6
d_gene: NA
abundance: NA

CDR3aa: CASRAGTVYNSPLHF
v_gene: TRBV19
j_gene: TRBJ1-6
d_gene: TRBD1
abundance: NA

CDR3aa: CSASTSFIDNEQFF
v_gene: TRBV20-1
j_gene: TRBJ2-1
d_gene: NA
abundance: NA

CDR3aa: CASSLRQSGTGELFF
v_gene: TRBV7-9
j_gene: TRBJ2-2
d_gene: NA
abundance: NA

CDR3aa: CASSEFEWPVSYEQYF
v_gene: TRBV6-1
j_gene: TRBJ2-7
d_gene: NA
abundance: NA

CDR3aa: CSANLAGSKNIQYF
v_gene: TRBV20-1
j_gene: TRBJ2-4
d_gene: TRBD2
abundance: NA

CDR3aa: CASSWWGGRTYNEQFF
v_gene: TRBV7-2
j_gene: TRBJ2-1
d_gene: TRBD2
abundance: NA